The next 18 T cell receptor beta chains were all read from a single sample in a study of blood T cell repertoires in COVID-19 (dated by TCRdb to between 2020 and 2021). The receptor library was made with the immunoSEQ multiplex PCR assay. As stored in TCRdb, this immuneACCESS dataset retains in-frame rearrangements with V and J assigned. A fraction of the clones does not appear; measured against another copy, unresolved V genes explain less than half of the discrepancy, and the remainder lacks a known reason. In this sample the table shows approximately 210,000 clones, around 90% of which occur a single time. The ten biggest clones cover around 2.1% of the sample. Sequencing used PBMCs or T cells enriched from blood (not recorded which). Receptors were obtained from a woman in her 30s who had recovered from COVID-19.

This clone showed up just once. This chain joins TRBV29-1 and TRBJ1-1; maybe TRBD1 (5 bases). V lost 2 bases, J lost 3 bases, and 10 bases lay in between. The CDR3 runs 13 residues. Germline V gene lookup returns CDR1 SQVTM and CDR2 ANQGSEA. CDR3: CSVEKGVYTEAFF. Here the CDR3 DNA reads TGCAGCGTTGAAAAAGGGGTGTACACTGAAGCTTTCTTT.

The rearrangement joins TRBV15 to TRBJ2-3; a weak D match, TRBD1 (6 bases). The germline V gene has CDR1 LNHNV and CDR2 YYDKDF (reference sequence). The CDR3 loop spans 14 amino acids. The V end was cut by 1 base, the J end by 2 bases, with 7 bases between. The CDR3 DNA sequence: TGTGCCACCAGCAGAGGACAGGACACAGATACGCAGTATTTT. This sequence encodes CATSRGQDTDTQYF.

CDR3 amino acids: CASSRGGLSNQPQHF. In DNA, the CDR3 is TGTGCCAGCAGTAGAGGGGGACTAAGCAATCAGCCCCAGCATTTT. The gene calls are TRBV6-5 and TRBJ1-5; a weak D match, TRBD1 (6 bases). The CDR3 runs 15 residues. Trimming stripped 5 bases from V and 1 base from J, with 12 bases between. From germline, CDR1 is MNHEY and CDR2 SVGAGI.

The rearrangement uses TRBV7-9 and TRBJ1-4; a possible D gene is TRBD1 (5 bases). This CDR3 is built from 15 residues. Trimming shortened V by 2 bases and J by 7 bases, and 14 bases separated the two germline ends. Per the germline V gene, CDR1 is SEHNR and CDR2 is FQNEAQ (reference sequence). CDR3 residues: CASSLSRIGAEKLFF. The DNA for the CDR3 is TGTGCCAGCAGCTTATCGCGCATAGGGGCTGAAAAACTGTTTTTT. The whole variable domain, remainder taken from reference TRBV7-9 and TRBJ1-4, is DTGVSQNPRHKITKRGQNVTFRCDPISEHNRLYWYRQTLGQGPEFLTYFQNEAQLEKSRLLSDRFSAERPKGSFSTLEIQRTEQGDSAMYLCASSLSRIGAEKLFFGSGTQLSVL.

The CDR3: CASSPYGTGDGANVLTF. Here the CDR3 DNA reads TGTGCCAGCAGCCCCTACGGGACAGGGGATGGGGCCAACGTCCTGACTTTC. The V gene is TRBV7-8, the J gene TRBJ2-6, with TRBD1 matching over 10 bases. Germline-derived CDR1 and CDR2 are SGHVS and FQNEAQ. This CDR3 is 17 amino acids long. V shed 5 bases, J shed 3 bases, and the junction held 7 bases outside the gene matches.

The chain is built from TRBV9 and TRBJ2-7; TRBD2 might be the D (5 bases). This CDR3 spans 14 amino acids. Germline V gene data show CDR1 as SGDLS and CDR2 as YYNGEE. V lost 0 bases, J lost 2 bases, and 9 bases lay in between. CDR3 DNA: TGTGCCAGCAGCGTAGGCCACGGGACCTACGAGCAGTACTTC. Its protein product is CASSVGHGTYEQYF.

The genes are TRBV2 and TRBJ1-2; D is undetermined. The CDR3 totals 11 residues. V lost 7 bases, J lost 2 bases, and 5 bases lay in between. Germline CDR1 and CDR2: SNHLY and FYNNEI. This CDR3 is CASTPNYGYTF. As DNA, the CDR3 is TGTGCCAGCACCCCAAACTATGGCTACACCTTC.

The V and J genes are TRBV19 and TRBJ1-5, with 11 bases identical to TRBD1. Germline loops: CDR1 LNHDA, CDR2 SQIVND (reference sequence). The CDR3 has 19 residues. The V segment lost 6 bases and the J segment 0 bases; nucleotides outside the gene matches: 13. DNA of the CDR3: TGTGCCAGTAGCCGAGAACGGACAGGGGGCTACTATAGCAATCAGCCCCAGCATTTT. Translating it yields CASSRERTGGYYSNQPQHF. Using reference TRBV19 and TRBJ1-5 for the parts outside the CDR3, the full variable domain is DGGITQSPKYLFRKEGQNVTLSCEQNLNHDAMYWYRQDPGQGLRLIYYSQIVNDFQKGDIAEGYSVSREKKESFPLTVTSAQKNPTAFYLCASSRERTGGYYSNQPQHFGDGTRLSIL.

V gene TRBV11-2 combines with J gene TRBJ2-3, with 7 nucleotides matching TRBD2. J lost 3 bases, V lost 6 bases, and 9 bases had no gene match. Germline-derived CDR1 and CDR2 are SGHAT and FQNNGV. This CDR3 spans 15 amino acids. DNA for the CDR3: TGTGCCAGCAGACCCCGGGACTATCAGACAGATACGCAGTATTTT. It codes for CASRPRDYQTDTQYF.

This clone was found once. The rearrangement joins TRBV6-2 or TRBV6-3 to TRBJ2-1; D ambiguous. This CDR3 spans 13 amino acids. Germline assignment: CDR1 MNHEY and CDR2 SVGEGT. Trimming shortened V by 6 bases and J by 5 bases, and 11 bases separated the two germline ends. CDR3 in amino acids: CASSTVEDNEQFF. The CDR3, as DNA: TGTGCCAGCAGCACGGTTGAGGACAATGAGCAGTTCTTC.

In this sample, this clone turned up once. The chain links TRBV29-1 to TRBJ1-2; no definite D call. Trimming took 4 bases from V and 1 from J, leaving 4 bases between them. The CDR3 has 11 residues. CDR1 and CDR2 (germline): SQVTM, ANQGSEA. The CDR3 coding sequence is TGCAGCGTTGCTATTAACTATGGCTACACCTTC. The encoded protein is CSVAINYGYTF.

This chain's CDR3 is CASSIVGGRGNTIYF. The CDR3 coding sequence is TGTGCCAGTAGTATCGTCGGGGGGCGAGGAAACACCATATATTTT. The chain recombines TRBV19 with TRBJ1-3, with D maybe TRBD1 (6 bases). The germline V and J ends were trimmed by 3 bases and 4 bases, with 13 bases remaining between them. CDR3 size: 15 residues. Germline CDR1 is LNHDA and CDR2 is SQIVND (reference sequence).

The chain recombines TRBV4-1 with TRBJ2-1; 8 nucleotides align to TRBD1. Germline values: CDR1 MGHRA, CDR2 YSYEKL. The CDR3 has 16 amino acids. V lost 2 bases, J lost 4 bases, and 7 bases stayed unmatched. CDR3 bases: TGCGCCAGCAGCCAAAACTACCGGGACAGGTACAATGAGCAGTTCTTC. Translating gives CASSQNYRDRYNEQFF.

V usage is TRBV5-1 and J usage is TRBJ1-2; tentative D call: TRBD1 (6 bases). The germline CDR1 and CDR2 sequences are SGHRS and YFSETQ. This CDR3 comprises 16 residues. The germline V and J ends were trimmed by 4 bases and 0 bases, with 16 bases remaining between them. CDR3 loop: CASSRASGAANYGYTF. CDR3 nucleotides: TGCGCCAGCAGCCGGGCCTCAGGGGCAGCTAACTATGGCTACACCTTC.

The chain has TRBV24-1 and TRBJ2-2, with 7 positions matching TRBD1. V was clipped by 4 bases and J by 4 bases; unmatched bases: 11. There are 17 residues in the CDR3. The V gene's germline CDR1 is KGHDR and CDR2 SFDVKD. The CDR3 bases are TGTGCCACCAGTGACTCACCGGGACAGTCCTTCACCGGGGAGCTGTTTTTT. This codes for CATSDSPGQSFTGELFF.

This clone occurred once. This rearrangement joins TRBV25-1 to TRBJ1-2; 7 bases line up with TRBD1. Trimming cost V 6 bases and J 8 bases; bases outside gene matches: 9. The CDR3 spans 13 residues. The germline V gene encodes CDR1 MGHDK and CDR2 SYGVNS. Written as DNA, the CDR3 is TGTGCCAGCAGGGAGGGGGCCTTAGACGGCTACACCTTC. The encoded protein is CASREGALDGYTF.

The chain uses TRBV4-2 and TRBJ2-2; TRBD1 matches at 7 bases. CDR3 size: 17 residues. J gave up 1 base and V 3 bases, and 8 bases lay outside the gene matches. Per germline, CDR1 LGHNA and CDR2 YNFKEQ. CDR3 coding DNA: TGTGCCAGCAGCCAGAAGCCCGGGACAGAGAACACCGGGGAGCTGTTTTTT. It translates to CASSQKPGTENTGELFF.

V and J are TRBV5-4 and TRBJ1-6, with TRBD1 identical over 7 bases. The germline V gene encodes CDR1 SGHNT and CDR2 YYREEE (reference sequence). Trimming at V came to 4 bases and at J to 8 bases, leaving 3 bases not matched to a gene. This CDR3 has 13 amino acids. CDR3 loop: CASSRGQDSPLHF. Here the CDR3 DNA reads TGTGCCAGCAGCCGTGGACAGGATTCACCCCTCCACTTT.